This T cell receptor beta chain is from a study of cytomegalovirus exposure and HLA in healthy donors. This CDR3 has 14 residues. The V gene's germline CDR1 is LNHDA and CDR2 SQIVND (reference sequence). The V end lost 0 bases, the J end lost 5 bases, and 10 bases lay between the germline ends. The PCR made use of 60 Vbeta and 13 Jbeta primers. Profiled with immunoSEQ multiplex PCR; TCRdb holds only in-frame clones, not every one. The sample has roughly 300,000 clones, 86% seen once. The V gene is TRBV19, the J gene TRBJ1-1, with D possibly matching TRBD1 (5 bases). Sequencing used PBMCs. This sequence originates from a man aged 40-50 years in good health and CMV-seropositive. The CDR3 sequence is CASSIDGGRTEAFF. CDR3 nucleotides: TGTGCCAGTAGTATAGACGGGGGAAGGACTGAAGCTTTCTTT.